These T cell receptor beta chains were read from a single sample in a study of T-cell reconstitution after alpha-beta-depleted transplantation in children. TCRdb passed the PCR reads through MiXCR, listing each CDR3 protein once. This repertoire shows 100,000 or so distinct CDR3 sequences, 7.5% to 9.5% found once; its top ten account for 15% to 20%. The sample was PBMCs, taken before TCRalphabeta/CD19-depleted stem cell transplant. Receptor source: a boy between 2 and 10 years old with acute lymphoblastic leukemia, due to receive a stem cell transplant. The CDR3 runs from the conserved cysteine through the conserved F or W. A D gene is named only where the DNA matches it firmly. Expanded clones get a size class; other rows say once, few or many, or leave the size out.

v_gene: TRBV7-3; j_gene: TRBJ2-3; abundance: many; d_gene: -; CDR3nt: TGTGCCAGCAGCCCCTCCGGTGGGACGCAGTATTTT; CDR3aa: CASSPSGGTQYF
v_gene: TRBV19; j_gene: TRBJ2-3; abundance: many; d_gene: -; CDR3nt: TGTGCCAGTAGTCCGGAGACTGCAGATACGCAGTATTTT; CDR3aa: CASSPETADTQYF
v_gene: TRBV7-9; j_gene: TRBJ1-1; abundance: few; d_gene: -; CDR3nt: TGTGCCAGCAGCTTGGGACCTGTGAACACTGAAGCTTTCTTT; CDR3aa: CASSLGPVNTEAFF
v_gene: TRBV6-1; j_gene: TRBJ2-1; abundance: many; d_gene: TRBD1; CDR3nt: TGTGCCAGCAGCCCCGGGACAGGGCTCAATGAGCAGTTCTTC; CDR3aa: CASSPGTGLNEQFF
v_gene: TRBV12-3/TRBV12-4; j_gene: TRBJ2-2; abundance: many; d_gene: TRBD2; CDR3nt: TGTGCCAGCAGGGACGGAGCGGGAGTGGGGACCGGGGAGCTGTTTTTT; CDR3aa: CASRDGAGVGTGELFF
v_gene: TRBV6-1; j_gene: TRBJ1-2; abundance: medium-sized; d_gene: TRBD1; CDR3nt: TGTGCCAGCAGTGGAACAGGGGCCTATGGCTACACCTTC; CDR3aa: CASSGTGAYGYTF
v_gene: TRBV6-2/TRBV6-3; j_gene: TRBJ1-2; abundance: few; d_gene: -; CDR3nt: TGTGCCAGCAGGAGCGGCAGGGGCGTACTTAACTATGGCTACACCTTC; CDR3aa: CASRSGRGVLNYGYTF
v_gene: TRBV29-1; j_gene: TRBJ2-1; abundance: -; d_gene: TRBD2; CDR3nt: TGCAGCGTTGGCGTAGCGGGGATCACCTCCTACAATGAGCAGTTCTTC; CDR3aa: CSVGVAGITSYNEQFF
v_gene: TRBV6-2/TRBV6-3; j_gene: TRBJ2-5; abundance: few; d_gene: TRBD2; CDR3nt: TGTGCCAGCAGTTACTCCGTGGGGACTAGCGTGGAGACCCAGTACTTC; CDR3aa: CASSYSVGTSVETQYF
v_gene: TRBV6-5; j_gene: TRBJ2-1; abundance: few; d_gene: -; CDR3nt: TGTGCCAGCAACCGACTAGTGGAGAATGAGCAGTTCTTC; CDR3aa: CASNRLVENEQFF
v_gene: TRBV12-3/TRBV12-4; j_gene: TRBJ2-7; abundance: many; d_gene: -; CDR3nt: TGTGCCAGCAGTTTCGGAGGGGGCATGTACGAGCAGTACTTC; CDR3aa: CASSFGGGMYEQYF
v_gene: TRBV6-2/TRBV6-3; j_gene: TRBJ2-7; abundance: many; d_gene: -; CDR3nt: TGTGCCAGCAGTTACGATGCCCCTCCTTCCGAGCAGTACTTC; CDR3aa: CASSYDAPPSEQYF
v_gene: TRBV2; j_gene: TRBJ2-3; abundance: many; d_gene: -; CDR3nt: TGTGCCAGAGGGCCAGGTACGCAGTATTTT; CDR3aa: CARGPGTQYF
v_gene: TRBV9; j_gene: TRBJ1-1; abundance: -; d_gene: -; CDR3nt: TGTGCCAGCAGCGTATCCGCCTTAAGGAACACTGAAGCTTTCTTT; CDR3aa: CASSVSALRNTEAFF
v_gene: TRBV6-2/TRBV6-3; j_gene: TRBJ1-1; abundance: -; d_gene: -; CDR3nt: TGTGCCAGCAGTCTAGCCGGGAGGAGTTATGAAGCTTTCTTT; CDR3aa: CASSLAGRSYEAFF
v_gene: TRBV6-5; j_gene: TRBJ2-1; abundance: many; d_gene: TRBD2; CDR3nt: TGTGCCAGCAGTTACGCGACTAGCGGGGGCCCCTCCTACAATGAGCAGTTCTTC; CDR3aa: CASSYATSGGPSYNEQFF
v_gene: TRBV20-1; j_gene: TRBJ1-3; abundance: medium-sized; d_gene: -; CDR3nt: TGCAGTGCTAGAGATGTAGGAAACACCATATATTTT; CDR3aa: CSARDVGNTIYF
v_gene: TRBV7-2; j_gene: TRBJ2-3; abundance: many; d_gene: -; CDR3nt: TGTGCCAGCAGCTTAGGGACAGACACAGATACGCAGTATTTT; CDR3aa: CASSLGTDTDTQYF
v_gene: TRBV20-1; j_gene: TRBJ1-1; abundance: many; d_gene: -; CDR3nt: TGCAGTGCCCCCGAGGGGTCTGGTGAAGCTTTCTTT; CDR3aa: CSAPEGSGEAFF
v_gene: TRBV10-3; j_gene: TRBJ1-1; abundance: many; d_gene: -; CDR3nt: TGTGCCATCAGTGACCACGACACCCCTTTCTTT; CDR3aa: CAISDHDTPFF
v_gene: TRBV7-6; j_gene: TRBJ2-2; abundance: many; d_gene: -; CDR3nt: TGTGCCAGCAGCGAGTACGACAGGTCTGGGGAGCTGTTTTTT; CDR3aa: CASSEYDRSGELFF
v_gene: TRBV24-1; j_gene: TRBJ2-1; abundance: few; d_gene: TRBD1; CDR3nt: TGTGCCACGTTGGGACAGGGGGCGGTTGAGCAGTTCTTC; CDR3aa: CATLGQGAVEQFF